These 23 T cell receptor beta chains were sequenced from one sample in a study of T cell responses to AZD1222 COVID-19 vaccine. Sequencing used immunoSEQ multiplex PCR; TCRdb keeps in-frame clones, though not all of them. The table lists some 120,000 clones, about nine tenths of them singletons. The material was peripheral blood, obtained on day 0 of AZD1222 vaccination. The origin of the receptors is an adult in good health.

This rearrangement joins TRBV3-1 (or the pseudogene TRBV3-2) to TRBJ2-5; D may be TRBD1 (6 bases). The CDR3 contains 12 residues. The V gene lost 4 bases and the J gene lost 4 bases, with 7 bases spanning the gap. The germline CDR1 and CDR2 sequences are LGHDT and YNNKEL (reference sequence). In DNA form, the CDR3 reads TGTGCCAGCAGCCCGACAGGAGAGACCCAGTACTTC. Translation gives CASSPTGETQYF.

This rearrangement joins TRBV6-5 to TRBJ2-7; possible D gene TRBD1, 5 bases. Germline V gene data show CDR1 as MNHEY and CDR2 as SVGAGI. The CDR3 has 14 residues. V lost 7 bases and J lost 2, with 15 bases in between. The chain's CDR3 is CASKLGHPTYEQYF. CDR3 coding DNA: TGTGCCAGCAAACTCGGACACCCCACCTACGAGCAGTACTTC.

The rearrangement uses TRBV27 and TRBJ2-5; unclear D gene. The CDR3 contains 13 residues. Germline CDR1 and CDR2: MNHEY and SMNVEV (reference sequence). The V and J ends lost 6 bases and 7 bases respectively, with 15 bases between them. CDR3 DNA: TGTGCCAGCAGGCCCCAGGCCTCCGGGACCCAGTACTTC. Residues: CASRPQASGTQYF.

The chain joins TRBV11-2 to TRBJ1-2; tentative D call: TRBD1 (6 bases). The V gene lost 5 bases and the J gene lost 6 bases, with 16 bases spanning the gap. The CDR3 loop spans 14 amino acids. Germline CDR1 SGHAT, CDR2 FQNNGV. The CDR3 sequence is CASSPAYRVNGYTF. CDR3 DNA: TGTGCCAGCAGCCCCGCTTACAGGGTTAATGGCTACACCTTC.

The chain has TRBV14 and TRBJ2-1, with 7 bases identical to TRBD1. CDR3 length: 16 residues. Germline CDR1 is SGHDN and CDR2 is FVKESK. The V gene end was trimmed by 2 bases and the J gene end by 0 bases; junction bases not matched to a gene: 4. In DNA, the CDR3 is TGTGCCAGCAGCCAAAGGGGGCCAGCCTCCTACAATGAGCAGTTCTTC. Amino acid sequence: CASSQRGPASYNEQFF.

CDR3 region: CASSPPTGVGNTIYF. The CDR3 nucleotides read TGTGCCAGCTCACCCCCAACAGGGGTTGGAAACACCATATATTTT. This chain uses TRBV18 with TRBJ1-3, with TRBD1 matching 7 bases. Germline CDR1 KGHSH, CDR2 LQKENI. The V gene end was trimmed by 3 bases and the J gene end by 3 bases; junction bases not matched to a gene: 5. This CDR3 comprises 15 residues.

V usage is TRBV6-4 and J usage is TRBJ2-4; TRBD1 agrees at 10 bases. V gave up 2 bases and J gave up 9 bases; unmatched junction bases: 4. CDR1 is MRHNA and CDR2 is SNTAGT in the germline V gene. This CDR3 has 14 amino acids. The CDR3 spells CASSDDRGLSIQYF. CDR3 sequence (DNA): TGTGCCAGCAGTGACGACAGGGGGCTTAGCATTCAGTACTTC.

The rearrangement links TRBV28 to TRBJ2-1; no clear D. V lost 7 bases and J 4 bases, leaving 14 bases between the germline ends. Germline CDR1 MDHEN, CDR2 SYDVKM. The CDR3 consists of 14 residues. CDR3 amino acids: CASTLTRVYNEQFF. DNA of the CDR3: TGTGCCAGCACCCTCACCCGGGTATACAATGAGCAGTTCTTC.

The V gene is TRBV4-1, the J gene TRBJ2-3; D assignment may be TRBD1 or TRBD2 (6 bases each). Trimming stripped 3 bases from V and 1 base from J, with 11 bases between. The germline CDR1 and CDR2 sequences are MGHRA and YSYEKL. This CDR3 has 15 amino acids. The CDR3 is CASSQSRGRTDTQYF. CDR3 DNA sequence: TGCGCCAGCAGCCAGAGCCGGGGGCGCACAGATACGCAGTATTTT.

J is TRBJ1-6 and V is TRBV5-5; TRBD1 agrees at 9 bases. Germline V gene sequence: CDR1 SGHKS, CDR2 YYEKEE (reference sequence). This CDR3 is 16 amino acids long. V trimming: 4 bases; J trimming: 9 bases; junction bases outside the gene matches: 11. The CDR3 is CASSGGDRVWGSPLHF. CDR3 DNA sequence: TGTGCCAGCAGCGGAGGGGACAGGGTGTGGGGTTCACCCCTCCACTTT.

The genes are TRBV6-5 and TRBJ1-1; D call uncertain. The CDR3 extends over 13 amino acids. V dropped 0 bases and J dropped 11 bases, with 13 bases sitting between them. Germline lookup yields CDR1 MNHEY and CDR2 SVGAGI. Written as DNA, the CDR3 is TGTGCCAGCAGTTACTCGATGGAACTTACCGCTTTCTTT. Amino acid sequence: CASSYSMELTAFF.

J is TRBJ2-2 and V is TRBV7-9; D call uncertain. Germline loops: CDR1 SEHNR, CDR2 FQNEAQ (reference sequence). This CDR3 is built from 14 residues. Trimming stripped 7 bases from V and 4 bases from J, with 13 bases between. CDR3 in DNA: TGTGCCAGCATGCTTACGTCGAGCACCGGGGAGCTGTTTTTT. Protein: CASMLTSSTGELFF.

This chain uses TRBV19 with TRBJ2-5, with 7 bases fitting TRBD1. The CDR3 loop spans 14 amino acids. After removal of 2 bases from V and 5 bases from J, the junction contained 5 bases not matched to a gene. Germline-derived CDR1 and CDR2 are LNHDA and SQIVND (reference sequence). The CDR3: CASSIRSRGETQYF. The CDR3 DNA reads TGTGCCAGTAGTATACGGTCCAGGGGGGAGACCCAGTACTTC.

In DNA, the CDR3 is TGCGCCAGCACTCCAGACACCACTGGGGACTATGGCTACACCTTC. It codes for CASTPDTTGDYGYTF. The chain couples TRBV10-1 to TRBJ1-2; D unclear. Germline V lookup: CDR1 WNHNN, CDR2 SYGVQD (reference sequence). The ends were cut back, 7 bases at V and 3 bases at J, with 18 bases in the middle. The CDR3 sequence is 15 residues long.

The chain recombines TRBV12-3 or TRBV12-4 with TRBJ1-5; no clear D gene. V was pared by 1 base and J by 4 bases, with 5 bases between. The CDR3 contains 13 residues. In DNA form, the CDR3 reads TGTGCCAGCAGTTTAGATAGAAATCAGCCCCAGCATTTT. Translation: CASSLDRNQPQHF.

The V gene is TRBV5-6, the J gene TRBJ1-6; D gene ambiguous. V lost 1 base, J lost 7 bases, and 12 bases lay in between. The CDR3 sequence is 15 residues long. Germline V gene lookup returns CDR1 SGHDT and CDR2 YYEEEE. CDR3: CASSLRVVWNSPLHF. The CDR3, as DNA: TGTGCCAGCAGCTTGCGGGTAGTATGGAATTCACCCCTCCACTTT.

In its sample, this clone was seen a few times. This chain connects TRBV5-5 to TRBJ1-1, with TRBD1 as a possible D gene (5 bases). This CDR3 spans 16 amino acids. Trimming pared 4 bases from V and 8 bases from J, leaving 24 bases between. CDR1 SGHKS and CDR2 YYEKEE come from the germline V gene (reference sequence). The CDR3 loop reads CASSLTPPGRAMEAFF. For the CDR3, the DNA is TGTGCCAGCAGCCTCACCCCACCGGGACGGGCCATGGAAGCTTTCTTT.

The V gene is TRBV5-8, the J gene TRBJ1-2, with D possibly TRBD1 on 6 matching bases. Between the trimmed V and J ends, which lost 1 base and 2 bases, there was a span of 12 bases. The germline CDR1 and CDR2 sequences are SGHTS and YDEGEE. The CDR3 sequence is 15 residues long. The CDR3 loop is CASSLYGRGNYGYTF. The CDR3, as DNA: TGTGCCAGCAGCTTGTACGGCAGGGGCAACTATGGCTACACCTTC.

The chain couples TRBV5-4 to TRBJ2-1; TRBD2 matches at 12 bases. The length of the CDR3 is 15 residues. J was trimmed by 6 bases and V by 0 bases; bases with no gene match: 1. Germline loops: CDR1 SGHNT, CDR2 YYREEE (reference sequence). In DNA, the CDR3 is TGTGCCAGCAGCTTGGGGACTAGCGGGACCAATGAGCAGTTCTTC. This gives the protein CASSLGTSGTNEQFF.

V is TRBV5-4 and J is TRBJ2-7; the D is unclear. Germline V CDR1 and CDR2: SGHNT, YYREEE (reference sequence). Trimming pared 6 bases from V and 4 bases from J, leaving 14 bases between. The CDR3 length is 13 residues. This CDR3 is CASNKAGGYEQYF. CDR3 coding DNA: TGTGCCAGCAACAAGGCCGGCGGATACGAGCAGTACTTC.

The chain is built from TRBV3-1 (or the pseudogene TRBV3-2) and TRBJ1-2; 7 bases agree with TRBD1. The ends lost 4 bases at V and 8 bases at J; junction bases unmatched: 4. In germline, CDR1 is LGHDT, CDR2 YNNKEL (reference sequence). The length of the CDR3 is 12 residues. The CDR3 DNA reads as TGTGCCAGCAGCCTGAGGGGGCGCGGCTACACCTTC. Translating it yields CASSLRGRGYTF.

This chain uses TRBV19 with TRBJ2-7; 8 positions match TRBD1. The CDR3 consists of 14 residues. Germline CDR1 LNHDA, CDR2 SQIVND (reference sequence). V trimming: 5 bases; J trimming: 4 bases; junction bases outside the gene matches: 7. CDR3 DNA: TGTGCCAGTAGTCCCGGGACAGGAGGTTACGAGCAGTACTTC. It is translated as CASSPGTGGYEQYF.

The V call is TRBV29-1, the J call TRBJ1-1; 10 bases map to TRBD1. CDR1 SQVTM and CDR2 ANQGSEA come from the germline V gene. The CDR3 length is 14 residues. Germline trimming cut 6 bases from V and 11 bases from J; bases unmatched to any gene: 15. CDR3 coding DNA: TGCAGCGTATCCACCGGGACAGGGGCCCTAGCCGCTTTCTTT. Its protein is CSVSTGTGALAAFF.